These T cell receptor beta chains were read from a single sample in a study of cytomegalovirus exposure and HLA in healthy donors. Data came from immunoSEQ multiplex PCR; TCRdb stores just in-frame clones and leaves some out. Seen here are 120,000 to 150,000 clones, around a tenth observed once, and the top ten hold approximately 2%. Sequencing was performed on PBMCs. Receptor source: a male donor in good health and CMV-seronegative. The CDR3 runs from the conserved cysteine through the conserved F or W. The order of the fields is V gene, J gene, D gene, clone size, CDR3 DNA, CDR3 protein. The D gene is left open where the match is weak. Size is stated for part of the rows, as once, few or many counts, or as a class when the clone is expanded.

TRBV5-1	TRBJ1-2	.	.	TGCGCCAGCAGCTTGGACCCTGCCGGGGTAAACTATGGCTACACCTTC	CASSLDPAGVNYGYTF
TRBV19	TRBJ2-1	TRBD2	few	TGTGCCAGTAGCCACACTAGCGGGAGCTACAATGAGCAGTTCTTC	CASSHTSGSYNEQFF
TRBV29-1	TRBJ1-3	.	.	TGCAGCGTTGGGGGGGGCGGAAACACCATATATTTT	CSVGGGGNTIYF
TRBV6-6	TRBJ1-5	.	.	TGTGCCAGCAGTTATTTGGTGGGGGGGGATCAGCCCCAGCATTTT	CASSYLVGGDQPQHF
TRBV27	TRBJ2-7	TRBD1	few	TGTGCCAGCAGCCCAAACAGGGACAGGGTGCTATGGTACTTC	CASSPNRDRVLWYF
TRBV28	TRBJ2-3	TRBD1	few	TGTGCCAGCAGTCCCTTCGGACAGGGAAAAGATACGCAGTATTTT	CASSPFGQGKDTQYF
TRBV2	TRBJ1-2	.	few	TGTGCCAGCAGTGAATATACAAGCTATGGCTACACCTTC	CASSEYTSYGYTF
TRBV4-3	TRBJ1-1	.	few	TGCGCCAGCAGCCCAAGGGTCGGGGTTGAAGCTTTCTTT	CASSPRVGVEAFF
TRBV5-4	TRBJ2-1	TRBD2	few	TGTGCCAGCAGCTCCGGGACTAGCGGAGCCGAGCGCTACAATGAGCAGTTCTTC	CASSSGTSGAERYNEQFF
TRBV19	TRBJ2-7	TRBD2	few	TGTGCCAGTAAGAGCGGGAAGGGGATCAACGAGCAGTACTTC	CASKSGKGINEQYF
TRBV14	TRBJ2-7	.	once	TGTGCCAGCAGCCTACCAGGGGCATACTACGAGCAGTACTTC	CASSLPGAYYEQYF
TRBV2	TRBJ2-7	TRBD1	few	TGTGCCAGCAGTTCCCTCCCCGGACAGGCGACTTACTCCTACGAGCAGTACTTC	CASSSLPGQATYSYEQYF
TRBV7-5	TRBJ1-4	.	.	TGTGTCAGAAGCTTAGGGGGCGTCGGTGGGCAGGCAACTAATGAAAAACTGTTTTTT	CVRSLGGVGGQATNEKLFF
TRBV7-7	TRBJ2-7	TRBD1	few	TGTGCTAGCAGCTCGGGACAGTCCTACGAGCAGTACTTC	CASSSGQSYEQYF
TRBV27	TRBJ1-5	TRBD1	few	TGTGCCAGCAGCAATCTTGGACAGGGGAATCAGCCCCAGCATTTT	CASSNLGQGNQPQHF
TRBV5-6	TRBJ2-3	TRBD2	.	TGTGCCAGCAGCTTCGGACTAGCGGGGGGTGGCACAGATACGCAGTATTTT	CASSFGLAGGGTDTQYF
TRBV30	TRBJ1-1	.	.	TGTGCCTGGAGTGTAGGGGACATCGCCTTGAACACTGAAGCTTTCTTT	CAWSVGDIALNTEAFF
TRBV28	TRBJ2-2	TRBD1	few	TGTGCCAGCAGTGACAGGGCGAACACCGGGGAGCTGTTTTTT	CASSDRANTGELFF
TRBV5-6	TRBJ2-5	TRBD1	.	TGTGCCAGCAGTTTTTTAGGGACAGGGGGCGAGGAGACCCAGTACTTC	CASSFLGTGGEETQYF
TRBV4-3	TRBJ1-3	.	few	TGCGCCAGCAGCCAAGATTCGGGGGGGGCTACTGGAAACACCATATATTTT	CASSQDSGGATGNTIYF
TRBV28	TRBJ2-5	.	few	TGTGCCACTCTCCGTGGCGGGGAAGAGACCCAGTACTTC	CATLRGGEETQYF
TRBV19	TRBJ2-7	.	few	TGTGCCAGTAGTCCCCGTCGGGGGTTGTACGAGCAGTACTTC	CASSPRRGLYEQYF
TRBV4-2	TRBJ1-3	.	once	TGTGCCAGCAGCCAAGAAACAGGACGTAACACCATATATTTT	CASSQETGRNTIYF
TRBV5-4	TRBJ2-5	TRBD2	few	TGTGCCAGCAGCCTCAGACTAGCGGGGGGAGGAGAGACCCAGTACTTC	CASSLRLAGGGETQYF
TRBV18	TRBJ1-1	.	few	TGTGCCAGCTCACCACAAGGACAGTCTTTAAACACTGAAGCTTTCTTT	CASSPQGQSLNTEAFF
TRBV7-9	TRBJ2-7	TRBD1	.	TGTGCCAGCAGGAGACAGGGCGCCTACGAGCAGTACTTC	CASRRQGAYEQYF
TRBV29-1	TRBJ1-5	TRBD1	.	TGCAGCGTTGTAACAGGGGGCGGTTGGGAGCCCCAGCATTTT	CSVVTGGGWEPQHF
TRBV13	TRBJ2-3	.	.	TGTGCCAGCAGCTTACTGTTCCCGGGGGGCACAGATACGCAGTATTTT	CASSLLFPGGTDTQYF
TRBV5-4	TRBJ2-1	TRBD2	.	TGTGCCAGCAGCCAGGGACTAGCGGGGAACTACAATGAGCAGTTCTTC	CASSQGLAGNYNEQFF
TRBV5-6	TRBJ1-1	.	.	TGTGCCAGCAGCCGAGGGGGCACTGAAGCTTTCTTT	CASSRGGTEAFF
TRBV7-2	TRBJ1-2	.	.	TGTGCCAGCAGCTTAGGACCCGGAGCTAACTATGGCTACACCTTC	CASSLGPGANYGYTF
TRBV29-1	TRBJ1-1	.	few	TGCAGCGTTGTGCCAGAATTGAACACTGAAGCTTTCTTT	CSVVPELNTEAFF
TRBV7-8	TRBJ2-7	TRBD1	few	TGTGCCAGCAGCTTAGTGGGACAGGTGGAGCAGTACTTC	CASSLVGQVEQYF
TRBV6-5	TRBJ1-2	.	few	TGTGCCAGCAGTTACTTAGGGGGAAGGGGCTACACCTTC	CASSYLGGRGYTF
TRBV9	TRBJ1-1	.	few	TGTGCCAGCAGCGTAGGCATCGAGGCGCTGAACACTGAAGCTTTCTTT	CASSVGIEALNTEAFF
TRBV25-1	TRBJ1-1	.	few	TGTGCCAGCAGTGATAACAGGGTCAACACTGAAGCTTTCTTT	CASSDNRVNTEAFF
TRBV27	TRBJ2-7	.	.	TGTGCCAGCAGTTCCTGGACTGGCTCCTACGAGCAGTACTTC	CASSSWTGSYEQYF
TRBV5-8	TRBJ1-5	.	few	TGTGCCAGCAGCTTGATTGAGGAGACCTACATGGGCAATCAGCCCCAGCATTTT	CASSLIEETYMGNQPQHF
TRBV6-1	TRBJ1-2	.	.	TGTGCCAGCAGGGCGGGGACTGGCTACACCTTC	CASRAGTGYTF
TRBV4-2	TRBJ2-2	TRBD2	few	TGTGCCAGCACTACTAGCGGGGGGACCGTCGGCACCGGGGAGCTGTTTTTT	CASTTSGGTVGTGELFF
TRBV7-8	TRBJ1-1	TRBD1	few	TGTGCCAGCAGCGGCCGGGACAGGGGGGGAGGTGAAGCTTTCTTT	CASSGRDRGGGEAFF
TRBV9	TRBJ2-2	TRBD2	.	TGTGCCAGCAGCGCCAGCGGGACTAGCGGGCCGTGGACCGGGGAGCTGTTTTTT	CASSASGTSGPWTGELFF
TRBV7-9	TRBJ2-2	.	.	TGTGCCAGCAGCTTCTCCCCCCTAGCCGGGGAGCTGTTTTTT	CASSFSPLAGELFF
TRBV19	TRBJ2-5	TRBD2	.	TGTGCCAGTAGTATCTCGTCGGGGGGGCCGTTGGAGACCCAGTACTTC	CASSISSGGPLETQYF
TRBV10-3	TRBJ2-6	.	few	TGTGCCATCAGTGAGTCGACGGTCAGGGGGGCCAACGTCCTGACTTTC	CAISESTVRGANVLTF
TRBV4-2	TRBJ2-5	.	few	TGTGCCAGCAGCCAAGAGAAGGCAGGAGGGACCCAGTACTTC	CASSQEKAGGTQYF
TRBV25-1	TRBJ2-1	.	few	TGTGCCAGCAGTGCACCCCGGGTCGACAATGAGCAGTTCTTC	CASSAPRVDNEQFF
TRBV6-5	TRBJ2-7	TRBD2	.	TGTGCCAGCAGTTACGGGGGGGTGGCTTACGAGCAGTACTTC	CASSYGGVAYEQYF
TRBV18	TRBJ2-5	TRBD1	.	TGTGCCAGCTCACTAGGACAGGGGGAGACCCAGTACTTC	CASSLGQGETQYF
TRBV7-3	TRBJ2-7	.	.	TGTGCCAGCAGCTTTGGAGCCGCCGCCCCCTACGAGCAGTACTTC	CASSFGAAAPYEQYF
TRBV28	TRBJ1-2	.	.	TGTGCCAGCGGTGAGGCGGTTAGAGGCTATTGCTACACCTTC	CASGEAVRGYCYTF
TRBV21-1	TRBJ2-4	.	few	TGTGCCAGCATTCCAGCCGGGGACAGGGGAATCGCCAAAAACATTCAGTACTTC	CASIPAGDRGIAKNIQYF
TRBV7-3	TRBJ2-7	TRBD1	.	TGTGCCAGCAGCTTAGGGACAGGGGGCGAGCAGTACTTC	CASSLGTGGEQYF
TRBV4-2	TRBJ2-3	TRBD2	few	TGTGCCAGCAGCCCGGGACTAGCGGGAATCACAGATACGCAGTATTTT	CASSPGLAGITDTQYF
TRBV28	TRBJ2-7	TRBD1	few	TGTGCCAGCAGCAACGAACAGGGGGGTGGCGAGCAGTACTTC	CASSNEQGGGEQYF